This section outlines one T cell receptor (beta chain) sequence together with its context. Its target is not known. Investigators took ten milliliters of peripheral blood from every donor. This sample is drawn from a study of blood T cells in healthy people across ages. Study details: Researchers report that template switching captured about one barcoded beta molecule per two T cells.

Sample-barcoded 5' priming and a J-beta primer mix drove a second PCR of roughly 6 to 12 cycles. Per sample, CDR3-containing paired-end reads numbered at least 2.5 million. MiXCR was run by TCRdb on the 5' RACE reads, yielding one entry per CDR3 protein. The table has about 1.4 million distinct CDR3 sequences, roughly 59% seen once. Between the trimmed V and J ends, which lost 0 bases and 0 bases, there was a span of 10 bases. The CDR3 runs to 16 residues. Looked up from germline, CDR1 is LGHNA and CDR2 is YNFKEQ. Study results and limitations: Unknown donor CMV status possibly confounded expanded clonotype changes.

Sequencing was done on a sample of blood. This receptor was obtained from a man younger than 35 in good health. The chain combines TRBV4-2 with TRBJ2-3; D call uncertain. DNA of the CDR3: TGTGCCAGCAGCCAAGATCCCCTCCAAAGCACAGATACGCAGTATTTT. Translating gives CASSQDPLQSTDTQYF.